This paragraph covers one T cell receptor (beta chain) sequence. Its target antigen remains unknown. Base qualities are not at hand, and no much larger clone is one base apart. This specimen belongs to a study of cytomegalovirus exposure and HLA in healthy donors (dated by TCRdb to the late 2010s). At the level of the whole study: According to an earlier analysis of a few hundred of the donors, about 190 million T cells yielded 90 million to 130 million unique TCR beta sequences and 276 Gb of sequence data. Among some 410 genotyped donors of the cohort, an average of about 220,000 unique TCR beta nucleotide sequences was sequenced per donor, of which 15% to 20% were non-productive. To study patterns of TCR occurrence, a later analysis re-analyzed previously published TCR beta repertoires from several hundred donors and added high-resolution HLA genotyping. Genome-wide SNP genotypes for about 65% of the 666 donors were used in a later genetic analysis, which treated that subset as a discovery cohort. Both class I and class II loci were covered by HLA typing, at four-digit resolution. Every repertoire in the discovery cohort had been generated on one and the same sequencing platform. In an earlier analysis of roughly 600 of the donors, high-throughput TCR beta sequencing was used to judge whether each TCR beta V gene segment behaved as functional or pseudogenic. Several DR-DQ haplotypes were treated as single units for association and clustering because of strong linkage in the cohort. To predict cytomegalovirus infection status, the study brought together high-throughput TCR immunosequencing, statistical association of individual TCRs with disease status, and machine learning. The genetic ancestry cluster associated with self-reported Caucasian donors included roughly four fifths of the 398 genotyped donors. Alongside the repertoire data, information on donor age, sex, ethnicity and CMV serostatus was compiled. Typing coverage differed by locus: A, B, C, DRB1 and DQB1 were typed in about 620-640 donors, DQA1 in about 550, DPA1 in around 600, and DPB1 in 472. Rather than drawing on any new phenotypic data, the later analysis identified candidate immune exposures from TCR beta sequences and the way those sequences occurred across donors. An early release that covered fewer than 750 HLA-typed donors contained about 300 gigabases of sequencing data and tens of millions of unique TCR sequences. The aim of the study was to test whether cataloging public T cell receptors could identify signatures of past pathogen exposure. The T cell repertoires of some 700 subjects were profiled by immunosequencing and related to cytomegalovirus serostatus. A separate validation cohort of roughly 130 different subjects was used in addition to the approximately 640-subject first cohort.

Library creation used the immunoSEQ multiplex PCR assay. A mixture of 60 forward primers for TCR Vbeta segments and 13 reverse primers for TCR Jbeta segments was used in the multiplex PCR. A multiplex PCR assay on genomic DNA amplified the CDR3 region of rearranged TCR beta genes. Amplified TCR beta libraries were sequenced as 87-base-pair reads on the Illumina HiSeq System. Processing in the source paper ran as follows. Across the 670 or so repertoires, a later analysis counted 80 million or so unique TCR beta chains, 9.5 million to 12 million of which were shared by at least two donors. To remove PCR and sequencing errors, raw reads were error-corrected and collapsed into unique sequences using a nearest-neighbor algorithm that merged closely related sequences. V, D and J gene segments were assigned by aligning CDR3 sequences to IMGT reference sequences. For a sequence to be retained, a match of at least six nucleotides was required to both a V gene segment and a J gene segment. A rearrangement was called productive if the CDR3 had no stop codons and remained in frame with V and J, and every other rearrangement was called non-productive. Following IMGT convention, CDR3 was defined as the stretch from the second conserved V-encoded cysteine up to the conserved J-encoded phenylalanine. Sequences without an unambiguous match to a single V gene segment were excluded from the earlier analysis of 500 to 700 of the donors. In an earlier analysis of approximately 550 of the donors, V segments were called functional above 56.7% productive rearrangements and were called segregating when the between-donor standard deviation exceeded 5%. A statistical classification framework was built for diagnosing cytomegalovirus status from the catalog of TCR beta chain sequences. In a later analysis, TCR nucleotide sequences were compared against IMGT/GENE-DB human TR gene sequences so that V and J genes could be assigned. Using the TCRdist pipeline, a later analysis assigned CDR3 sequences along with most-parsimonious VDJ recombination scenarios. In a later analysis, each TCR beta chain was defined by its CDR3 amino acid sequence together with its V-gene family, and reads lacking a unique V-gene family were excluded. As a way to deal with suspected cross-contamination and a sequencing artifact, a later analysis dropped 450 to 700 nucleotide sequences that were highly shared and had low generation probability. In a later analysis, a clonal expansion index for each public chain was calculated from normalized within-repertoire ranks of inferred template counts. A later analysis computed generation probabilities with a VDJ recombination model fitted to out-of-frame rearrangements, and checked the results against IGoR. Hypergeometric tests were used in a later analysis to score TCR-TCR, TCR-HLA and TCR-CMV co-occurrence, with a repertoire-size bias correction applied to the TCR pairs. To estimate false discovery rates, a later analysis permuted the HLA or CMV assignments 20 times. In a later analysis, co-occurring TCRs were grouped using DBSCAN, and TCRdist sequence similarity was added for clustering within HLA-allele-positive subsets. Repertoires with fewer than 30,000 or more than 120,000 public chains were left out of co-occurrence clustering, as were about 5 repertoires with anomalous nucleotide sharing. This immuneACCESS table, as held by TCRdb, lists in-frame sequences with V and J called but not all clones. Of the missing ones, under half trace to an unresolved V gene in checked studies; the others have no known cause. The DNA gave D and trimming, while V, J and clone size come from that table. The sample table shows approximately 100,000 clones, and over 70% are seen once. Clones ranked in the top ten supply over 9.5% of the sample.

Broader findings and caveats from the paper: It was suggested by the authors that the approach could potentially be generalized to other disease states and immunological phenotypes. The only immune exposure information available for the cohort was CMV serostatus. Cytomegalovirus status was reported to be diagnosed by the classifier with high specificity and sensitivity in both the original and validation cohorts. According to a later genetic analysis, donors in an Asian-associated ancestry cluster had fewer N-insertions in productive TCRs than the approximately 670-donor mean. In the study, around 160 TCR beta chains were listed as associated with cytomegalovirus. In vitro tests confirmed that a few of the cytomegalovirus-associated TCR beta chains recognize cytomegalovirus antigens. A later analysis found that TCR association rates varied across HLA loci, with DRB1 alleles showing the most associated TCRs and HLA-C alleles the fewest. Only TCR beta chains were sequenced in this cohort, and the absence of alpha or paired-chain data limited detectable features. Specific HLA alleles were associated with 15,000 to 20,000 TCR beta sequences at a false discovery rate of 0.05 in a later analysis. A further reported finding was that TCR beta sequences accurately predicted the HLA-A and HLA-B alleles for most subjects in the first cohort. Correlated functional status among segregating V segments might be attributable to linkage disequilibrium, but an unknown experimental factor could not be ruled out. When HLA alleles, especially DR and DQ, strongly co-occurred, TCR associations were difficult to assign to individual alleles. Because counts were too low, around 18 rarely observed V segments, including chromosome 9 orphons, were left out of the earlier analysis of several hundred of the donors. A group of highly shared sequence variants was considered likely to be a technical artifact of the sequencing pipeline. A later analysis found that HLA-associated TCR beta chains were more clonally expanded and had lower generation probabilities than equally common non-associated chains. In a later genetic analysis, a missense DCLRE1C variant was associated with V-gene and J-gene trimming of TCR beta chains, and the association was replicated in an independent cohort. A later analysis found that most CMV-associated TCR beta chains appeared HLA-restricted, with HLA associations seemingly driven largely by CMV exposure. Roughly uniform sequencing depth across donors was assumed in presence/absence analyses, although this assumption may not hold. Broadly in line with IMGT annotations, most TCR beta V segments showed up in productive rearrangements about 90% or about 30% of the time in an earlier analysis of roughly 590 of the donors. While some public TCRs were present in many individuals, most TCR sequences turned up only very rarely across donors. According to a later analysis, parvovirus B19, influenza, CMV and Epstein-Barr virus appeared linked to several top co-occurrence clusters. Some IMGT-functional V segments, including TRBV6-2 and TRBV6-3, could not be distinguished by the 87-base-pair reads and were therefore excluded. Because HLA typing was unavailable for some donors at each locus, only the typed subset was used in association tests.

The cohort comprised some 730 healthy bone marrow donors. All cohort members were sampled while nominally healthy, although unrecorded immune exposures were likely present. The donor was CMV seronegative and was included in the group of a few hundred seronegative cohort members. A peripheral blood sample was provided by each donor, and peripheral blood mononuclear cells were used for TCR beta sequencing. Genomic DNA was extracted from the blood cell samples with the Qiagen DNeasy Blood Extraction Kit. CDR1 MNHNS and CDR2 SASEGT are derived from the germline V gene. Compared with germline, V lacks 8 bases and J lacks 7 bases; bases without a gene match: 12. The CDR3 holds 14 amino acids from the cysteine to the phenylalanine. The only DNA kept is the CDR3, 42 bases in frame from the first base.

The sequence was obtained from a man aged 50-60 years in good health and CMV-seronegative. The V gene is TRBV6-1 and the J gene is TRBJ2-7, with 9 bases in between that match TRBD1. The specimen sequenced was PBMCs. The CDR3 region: CASVRDRASGEQYF. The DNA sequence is TGTGCCAGCGTCCGGGACAGGGCCTCTGGGGAGCAGTACTTC.